The next 8 T cell receptor beta chains were all read from a single sample in a study of shared clonotypes between healthy human individuals. It was CD45RO-negative cells, positively selected for CCR7, that made up naive CD8 cells, with terminally differentiated effector memory CD45RA+ cells excluded. Data came from immunoSEQ multiplex PCR; TCRdb stores just in-frame clones and leaves some out. The sample lists fewer than 1 million clones; roughly 96% were seen once. Sequenced: naive CD8+ T cells sorted from blood. The origin of the receptors is a man in his thirties or forties in good health.

This sequence joins TRBV4-3 and TRBJ2-7, with D perhaps matching TRBD1 (6 bases). Trimming removed 1 base at V and 0 bases at J, with 19 bases between. Germline V CDR1 and CDR2: LGHNA, YSLEER. The CDR3 runs 18 residues. The CDR3 sequence is CASSQALIGQTSSYEQYF. The CDR3 DNA reads TGCGCCAGCAGCCAAGCTTTAATCGGACAGACGAGCTCCTACGAGCAGTACTTC.

The chain is built from TRBV7-2 and TRBJ1-5, with a weak D call TRBD1 (6 bases). The CDR3 loop spans 14 amino acids. Looked up from germline, CDR1 is SGHTA and CDR2 is FQGNSA. Trimming took off 5 bases at V and 4 bases at J, with 12 bases between the two ends. The CDR3 nucleotides read TGTGCCAGCAGCATTACAGGGCGGAATCAGCCCCAGCATTTT. As protein: CASSITGRNQPQHF.

CDR3 coding DNA: TGTGCCAGTAGTACCCGACTAGCAAATATGTTACGGGATGAGCAGTTCTTC. Its protein is CASSTRLANMLRDEQFF. The rearrangement uses TRBV19 and TRBJ2-1; 7 bases agree with TRBD2. Germline CDR1 is LNHDA and CDR2 is SQIVND (reference sequence). This CDR3 region has 17 residues. J was trimmed by 8 bases and V by 4 bases; bases with no gene match: 17.

Concerning this clone: The same CDR3 also results from other DNA sequences found in this sample. The genes are TRBV7-3 and TRBJ2-1; 10 bases match TRBD2. The J segment lost 4 bases and the V segment lost 1 base, leaving 1 base of the junction unmatched. This CDR3 has 15 residues. Germline V gives CDR1 SGHTA, CDR2 FQGTGA. The CDR3 reads CASSLILAGYNEQFF. CDR3 nucleotide sequence: TGTGCCAGCAGCTTAATACTAGCGGGGTACAATGAGCAGTTCTTC.

This chain joins TRBV27 and TRBJ2-1; 13 nucleotides align to TRBD2. The CDR3 has 16 amino acids. Germline CDR1 and CDR2: MNHEY and SMNVEV (reference sequence). V lost 2 bases to trimming and J lost 5 bases; unmatched junction nucleotides: 3. The DNA of the CDR3 is TGTGCCAGCAGTTTAGGGACTAGCGGGATCAACAATGAGCAGTTCTTC. Translating gives CASSLGTSGINNEQFF.

The chain uses TRBV5-6 and TRBJ2-7; 10 bases are a match to TRBD2. This CDR3 is 19 amino acids long. V lost 5 bases, J lost 3 bases, and 20 bases stayed unmatched. Germline-derived CDR1 and CDR2 are SGHDT and YYEEEE. The CDR3: CASSSLLAGVSRFNYEQYF. DNA for the CDR3: TGTGCCAGCAGTTCCCTGCTAGCGGGGGTATCCCGTTTCAACTACGAGCAGTACTTC.

The chain employs TRBV29-1 and TRBJ2-1; 12 positions match TRBD2. The germline gives CDR1 SQVTM, CDR2 ANQGSEA. The ends lost 2 bases at V and 9 bases at J; junction bases unmatched: 5. CDR3 length: 14 amino acids. The CDR3 loop reads CSVELAGGPFEQFF. In DNA, the CDR3 is TGCAGCGTTGAACTAGCGGGAGGGCCTTTTGAGCAGTTCTTC.

The V gene is TRBV9, the J gene TRBJ2-7, with D possibly being TRBD1 (6 bases). Germline assignment: CDR1 SGDLS and CDR2 YYNGEE. This CDR3 has 15 amino acids. V was pared by 5 bases and J by 0 bases, with 15 bases between. CDR3: CASSMGTSSSYEQYF. DNA for the CDR3: TGTGCCAGCAGTATGGGGACATCGAGCTCCTACGAGCAGTACTTC.